The rows below give T cell receptor beta chains drawn from one sample of a study of CD8+ T cells in alopecia areata. The data were produced by immunoSEQ multiplex PCR, yet TCRdb's version contains in-frame clones alone and is incomplete. This table holds 180,000 or so clones, roughly 60% found once. The sequencing here drew on CD4+ T cells sorted from blood, taken at week 0. These receptors originate from a human donor with alopecia areata. CDR3s include the opening cysteine and the closing phenylalanine or tryptophan. Size is omitted from some rows. Given values are once, few, many or a class for expanded clones.

clone size	J gene	V gene	CDR3 protein
-	TRBJ1-5	TRBV18	CASSQVGDQPQHF
few	TRBJ2-6	TRBV27	CASSTGTGGASGANVLTF
-	TRBJ1-5	TRBV30	CAWAPGQGGEPQHF
-	TRBJ1-2	TRBV29-1	CSVSNVAGYTF
-	TRBJ2-5	TRBV7-3	CASSLATGQGRETQYF
few	TRBJ2-3	TRBV29-1	CSVAGTGVVDTQYF
-	TRBJ1-2	TRBV30	CAWNREGKYGYTF
once	TRBJ2-2	TRBV19	CASSLQGFGTGELFF
-	TRBJ2-7	TRBV30	CAWIRPGYRAYEQYF
-	TRBJ2-7	TRBV7-2	CASSLDRGYEQYF
-	TRBJ2-1	TRBV7-2	CASSPPSVSSGSSYNEQFF
-	TRBJ1-1	TRBV4-3	CASSQEATGLYTEAFF
-	TRBJ2-1	TRBV29-1	CSATGLILGEQFF
-	TRBJ2-6	TRBV27	CASSPGGGTGANVLTF
-	TRBJ1-2	TRBV30	CAWSPVDRKPLGYTF
-	TRBJ1-6	TRBV30	CAWSVRGVRLSPLHF
-	TRBJ1-2	TRBV30	CAWRGAGYGYTF
-	TRBJ2-7	TRBV10-3	CAIKGAYEQYF
few	TRBJ2-3	TRBV15	CATSRDLDSTDTQYF
-	TRBJ1-1	TRBV18	CASSPQQSKTEAFF
-	TRBJ2-7	TRBV28	CASRSGAAYEQYF
few	TRBJ1-5	TRBV5-6	CASSLARAINQPQHF
-	TRBJ2-1	TRBV7-2	CASSPWGTNEQFF
-	TRBJ1-2	TRBV30	CAWALRDRVGYTF
-	TRBJ2-5	TRBV30	CAWMGQIQETQYF
-	TRBJ2-5	TRBV7-6	CASTIQASGEGETQYF
-	TRBJ2-1	TRBV29-1	CSVGQQSSYNEQFF